This record looks at one TCR beta chain sequence and its context. Germline assignment: CDR1 SGHRS and CDR2 YFSETQ. V was cut by 4 bases and J by 5 bases, with 15 bases left in between. This CDR3 is built from 14 residues. These data are taken from a study of blood T cell repertoires in COVID-19. Overall study context: Two negative PCRs, clearance, or symptom resolution had been documented for recovered Cohort 3 donors. Spain, Italy and the United States supplied samples that represented acute and convalescent COVID-19.

The method was immunoSEQ multiplex PCR; TCRdb's version includes in-frame clones alone and lacks a portion of them. The repertoire holds under 200,000 clones, with around 79% as singletons. This TCR derives from a woman in her 70s in a cohort exposed to, infected with or recovered from COVID-19 (not recorded which). V is TRBV5-1 and J is TRBJ2-5, with a possible D match to TRBD2 (6 bases). Sample: PBMCs or T cells enriched from blood (not recorded which). CDR3 DNA sequence: TGCGCCAGCAGCGCGATGGGGAGGAGCGAGACCCAGTACTTC. Its translation is CASSAMGRSETQYF. Looking up the rest from reference TRBV5-1 and TRBJ2-5 gives the full variable domain: KAGVTQTPRYLIKTRGQQVTLSCSPISGHRSVSWYQQTPGQGLQFLFEYFSETQRNKGNFPGRFSGRQFSNSRSEMNVSTLELGDSALYLCASSAMGRSETQYFGPGTRLLVL.